The 3 T cell receptor beta chains below come from one sample, sequenced in a study of T cells expressing NK-cell markers. Reanalyzing the 5' RACE reads, TCRdb keeps one entry per CDR3 protein, without DNA. Its table records some 140,000 distinct CDR3 sequences. The sequenced sample was blood T cells: a sorted CD56 or NKG2C T cell subset, CD4+ or CD8+ T cells, or bulk PBMC T cells (not recorded which). The receptors stem from a woman aged 45-59 years in good health.

The chain employs TRBV20-1 and TRBJ2-7; the TRBD1 assignment by TCRdb is unverifiable without DNA. Germline V gene sequence: CDR1 DFQATT, CDR2 SNEGSKA (reference sequence). The CDR3 extends over 15 amino acids. This CDR3 reads CSARDRDRGFPEQYF.

V is TRBV10-3 and J is TRBJ2-1; lacking DNA, the TRBD1 call made by TCRdb goes unchecked. The germline V gene encodes CDR1 ENHRY and CDR2 SYGVKD. The CDR3 loop spans 15 amino acids. The CDR3 loop is CAISGGEGSYNEQFF.

The chain couples TRBV5-1 to TRBJ2-7; the D call from TCRdb, TRBD2, cannot be confirmed without DNA. The length of the CDR3 is 15 residues. Germline V lookup: CDR1 SGHRS, CDR2 YFSETQ. Here the CDR3 reads CASSSQTSGAYEQYF.